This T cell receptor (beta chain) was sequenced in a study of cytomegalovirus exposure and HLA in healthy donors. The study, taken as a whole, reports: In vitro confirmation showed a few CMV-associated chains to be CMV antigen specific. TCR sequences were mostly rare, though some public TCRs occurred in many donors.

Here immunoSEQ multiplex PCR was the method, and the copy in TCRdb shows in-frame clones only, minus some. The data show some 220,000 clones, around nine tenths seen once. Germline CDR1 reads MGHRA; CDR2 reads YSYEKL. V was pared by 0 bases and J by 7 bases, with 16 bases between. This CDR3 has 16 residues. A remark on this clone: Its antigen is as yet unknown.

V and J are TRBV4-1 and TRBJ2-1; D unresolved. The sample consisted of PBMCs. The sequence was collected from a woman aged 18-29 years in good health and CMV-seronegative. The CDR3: CASSQDVGSHRNEQFF. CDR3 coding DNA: TGCGCCAGCAGCCAAGATGTCGGGTCCCATCGGAATGAGCAGTTCTTC.